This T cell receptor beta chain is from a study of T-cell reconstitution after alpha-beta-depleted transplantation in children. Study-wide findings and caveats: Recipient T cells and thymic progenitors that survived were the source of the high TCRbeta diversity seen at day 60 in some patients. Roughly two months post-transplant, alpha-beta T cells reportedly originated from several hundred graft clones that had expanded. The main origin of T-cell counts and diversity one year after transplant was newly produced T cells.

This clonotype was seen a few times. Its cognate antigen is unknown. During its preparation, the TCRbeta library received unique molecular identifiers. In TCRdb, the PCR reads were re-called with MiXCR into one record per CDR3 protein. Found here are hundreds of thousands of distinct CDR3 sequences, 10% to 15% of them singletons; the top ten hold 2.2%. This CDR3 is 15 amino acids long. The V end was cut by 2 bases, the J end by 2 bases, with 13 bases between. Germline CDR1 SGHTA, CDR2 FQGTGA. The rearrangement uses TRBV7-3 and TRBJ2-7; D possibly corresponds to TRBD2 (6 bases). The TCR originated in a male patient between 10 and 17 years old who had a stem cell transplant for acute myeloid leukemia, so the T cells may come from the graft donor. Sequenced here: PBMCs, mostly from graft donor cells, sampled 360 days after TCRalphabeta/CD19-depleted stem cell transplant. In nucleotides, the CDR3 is TGTGCCAGCAGCTTATCGGCTAGCGAGGCCTACGAGCAGTACTTC. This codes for CASSLSASEAYEQYF.